This T cell receptor beta chain was recovered during a study of cytomegalovirus exposure and HLA in healthy donors (dated by TCRdb to the late 2010s). Background on the whole study: An earlier analysis of some 600 of the donors reported approximately 260 Gb of sequence data and 117 million unique TCR beta sequences obtained from around 180 million T cells. Of the roughly 400 genotyped donors, about 84% fell in the genetic ancestry cluster associated with self-reported Caucasian donors. Four or five DR-DQ haplotypes were handled as single units for association and clustering because linkage in the cohort was strong. Every repertoire in the discovery cohort had been generated on one and the same sequencing platform. Approximately 310 gigabases of sequencing data and approximately 93 million unique TCR sequences were included in an early release covering about 700 HLA-typed donors. In a later analysis, previously published TCR beta repertoires from some 640 donors were re-analyzed and high-resolution HLA genotyping was added so that TCR occurrence patterns could be studied. In an earlier analysis of 587 of the donors, high-throughput TCR beta sequencing was used to judge whether each TCR beta V gene segment behaved as functional or pseudogenic. Donor age, sex, ethnicity and CMV serostatus were compiled together with the repertoire data. The study aimed to test whether cataloging public T cell receptors could reveal signatures of past pathogen exposure. The study combined high-throughput TCR immunosequencing, statistical association of individual TCRs with disease status, and machine learning to predict cytomegalovirus infection status. Rather than drawing on any new phenotypic data, the later analysis identified candidate immune exposures from TCR beta sequences and the way those sequences occurred across donors. Both class I and class II loci were covered by HLA typing, at four-digit resolution. The T cell repertoires of 670 or so subjects were profiled by immunosequencing and related to cytomegalovirus serostatus. Typing coverage varied by locus: about 620-630 donors for A, B, C, DRB1 and DQB1; some 520 for DQA1; about 600 for DPA1; around 490 for DPB1. Across about 370 genotyped donors of the cohort, an average of approximately 220,000 unique TCR beta nucleotide sequences per donor were sequenced, and 15% to 20% of those sequences were non-productive. Genome-wide SNP genotypes for about three fifths of the roughly 670 donors were used in a later genetic analysis, which treated that subset as a discovery cohort. A separate validation cohort of approximately 130 different subjects was used in addition to the roughly 670-subject first cohort. The paper as a whole reports these results and caveats: A later analysis found that HLA-associated TCR beta chains were more clonally expanded and had lower generation probabilities than equally common non-associated chains. Linkage disequilibrium might explain the correlated functional status among segregating V segments, but an unknown experimental factor could not be ruled out. Sequencing depth was assumed to be roughly uniform across donors in the presence/absence analyses, though that assumption may not hold. HLA typing was unavailable for some donors at each locus, so association tests used only the typed subset. Most TCR sequences were seen in very few donors, while some public TCRs were found in many individuals. According to a later analysis, parvovirus B19, influenza, CMV and Epstein-Barr virus appeared linked to several top co-occurrence clusters. The study listed 164 TCR beta chains as associated with cytomegalovirus. Because the 87-base-pair reads could not distinguish some IMGT-functional V segments, including TRBV6-2 and TRBV6-3, those segments were excluded. In this cohort, only TCR beta chains were sequenced, and detectable features were limited by the absence of alpha or paired-chain data. A few of the identified cytomegalovirus-associated TCR beta chains were confirmed in vitro to be specific for cytomegalovirus antigens. Specific HLA alleles were associated with roughly 17,000 TCR beta sequences at a false discovery rate of 0.05 in a later analysis. Compared with the 666-donor mean, donors in an Asian-associated ancestry cluster had fewer N-insertions in productive TCRs, according to a later genetic analysis. According to a later analysis, TCR association rates differed among HLA loci, with DRB1 alleles showing the most associated TCRs and HLA-C alleles showing the fewest. For the cohort, immune exposure information was limited to CMV serostatus. In an earlier analysis of some 500 of the donors, most TCR beta V segments appeared in productive rearrangements about 87% or about 30% of the time, broadly matching IMGT annotations. A further reported finding was that TCR beta sequences accurately predicted the HLA-A and HLA-B alleles for most subjects in the first cohort. The authors suggested that the approach could potentially be generalized to other disease states and immunological phenotypes. A cluster of highly shared sequence variants was judged likely to represent a technical artifact of the sequencing pipeline. The earlier analysis of 587 of the donors excluded roughly 17 rarely observed V segments, including chromosome 9 orphons, because counts were too low. In a later analysis, most CMV-associated TCR beta chains were found to appear HLA-restricted, with HLA associations seemingly driven largely by CMV exposure. In a later genetic analysis, a missense DCLRE1C variant was associated with V-gene and J-gene trimming of TCR beta chains, and the association was replicated in an independent cohort. Cytomegalovirus status was reported to be diagnosed by the classifier with high specificity and sensitivity in both the original and validation cohorts. When HLA alleles, especially DR and DQ, strongly co-occurred, attributing TCR associations to individual alleles was difficult.

CDR1 and CDR2, per the germline V gene, are SGHAT and FQNNGV. Counted from cysteine to phenylalanine, this CDR3 has 16 amino acids. CDR3 DNA only is kept here, 48 bases in frame from base 1. Unmatched junction bases come to 12, with V trimmed by 6 bases and J by 5 bases. In total, 666 healthy bone marrow donors made up the cohort. Cohort members were all nominally healthy when sampled, although unrecorded immune exposures were likely present. The donor tested CMV seronegative and was one of the 352 seronegative cohort members. A peripheral blood sample was collected from each donor, and TCR beta sequencing was performed on peripheral blood mononuclear cells. The Qiagen DNeasy Blood Extraction Kit was used to extract genomic DNA from the blood cell samples. About this clone itself: What this receptor recognizes is not known. Other nucleotide sequences from this sample produce the same CDR3.

Library construction relied on the immunoSEQ multiplex PCR assay. The multiplex PCR relied on a mix of 60 forward primers for TCR Vbeta segments and 13 reverse primers for TCR Jbeta segments. The CDR3 region of rearranged TCR beta genes was amplified from genomic DNA with a multiplex PCR assay. On the Illumina HiSeq System, the amplified TCR beta libraries were sequenced as 87-base-pair reads. Processing in the source paper ran as follows. Across the 640 or so repertoires, a later analysis counted 60 million to 90 million unique TCR beta chains, roughly 11 million of which were shared by at least two donors. To remove PCR and sequencing errors, raw reads were error-corrected and collapsed into unique sequences using a nearest-neighbor algorithm that merged closely related sequences. Alignment of CDR3 sequences to IMGT reference sequences was used to assign V, D and J gene segments. For a sequence to be retained, a match of at least six nucleotides to both a V gene segment and a J gene segment was required. Rearrangements were classified as productive when the CDR3 lacked stop codons and remained in frame with V and J, and all other rearrangements were classified as non-productive. CDR3 was defined according to IMGT convention as the region running from the second conserved V-encoded cysteine to the conserved J-encoded phenylalanine. Sequences without an unambiguous match to a single V gene segment were excluded from the earlier analysis of about 640 of the donors. An earlier analysis of approximately 590 of the donors called V segments functional above 56.7% productive rearrangements and segregating when the between-donor standard deviation exceeded 5%. A statistical classification framework was developed to diagnose cytomegalovirus status using the catalog of TCR beta chain sequences. In a later analysis, TCR nucleotide sequences were compared against IMGT/GENE-DB human TR gene sequences so that V and J genes could be assigned. A later analysis assigned CDR3 sequences and most-parsimonious VDJ recombination scenarios with the TCRdist pipeline. In a later analysis, each TCR beta chain was defined by its CDR3 amino acid sequence together with its V-gene family, and reads lacking a unique V-gene family were excluded. In a later analysis, several hundred highly shared, low-generation-probability nucleotide sequences were removed to address suspected cross-contamination and a sequencing artifact. In a later analysis, a clonal expansion index was calculated for each public chain from normalized within-repertoire ranks of inferred template counts. A later analysis computed generation probabilities with a VDJ recombination model fitted to out-of-frame rearrangements, and checked the results against IGoR. A later analysis scored TCR-TCR, TCR-HLA and TCR-CMV co-occurrence with hypergeometric tests, applying a repertoire-size bias correction to TCR pairs. In a later analysis, false discovery rates were estimated by permuting HLA or CMV assignments 20 times. In a later analysis, co-occurring TCRs were grouped with DBSCAN, and TCRdist sequence similarity was added when clustering was performed within HLA-allele-positive subsets. Repertoires with fewer than 30,000 or more than 120,000 public chains were left out of co-occurrence clustering, as were a few repertoires with anomalous nucleotide sharing. TCRdb retrieved this table from immuneACCESS and kept in-frame rearrangements only. Not all clones are present; in checked studies, unresolved V genes account for under half, and no reason is known for the remainder. D and trimming were read from the DNA, whereas the V and J calls and clone size are those reported in that table. The table kept for this sample lists roughly 80,000 clones. Together, the top ten hold 0.95% to 1.3% of the sample.

This clonotype was sampled from a woman between 25 and 40 years old in good health and CMV-seronegative. Material for sequencing was PBMCs. The sequence is built from TRBV11-2 and TRBJ2-1; 8 junctional bases match TRBD2. The CDR3 reads as follows: CASRDLREGVHNEQFF. The DNA is as follows: TGTGCCAGCAGGGATCTTCGGGAGGGTGTTCACAATGAGCAGTTCTTC.